This T cell receptor (beta chain) stems from a study of cytomegalovirus exposure and HLA in healthy donors. With 3 bases clipped from V and 5 bases from J, the junction kept 7 bases outside the gene matches. The CDR3 consists of 15 residues. Germline V gene data show CDR1 as LGHNA and CDR2 as YSLEER. Researchers ran the PCR with 60 Vbeta and 13 Jbeta primers. The protocol was immunoSEQ multiplex PCR, while the TCRdb copy is restricted to in-frame clones and leaves out a portion. The sample's table shows 80,000 to 100,000 clones. Study-level results: Several of the most significant clusters were apparently associated with common viral pathogens in a later analysis. Immune exposure was documented only through CMV serostatus.

On this clone: Its antigen remains unknown.

V and J are TRBV4-3 and TRBJ2-5; 9 positions agree with TRBD1. Sample: PBMCs. The sequence was collected from a man over 45 in good health and CMV-seronegative. The CDR3 DNA follows: TGCGCCAGCAGCCAGAACAGGGGGCTGAGGGAGACCCAGTACTTC. This translates into CASSQNRGLRETQYF.